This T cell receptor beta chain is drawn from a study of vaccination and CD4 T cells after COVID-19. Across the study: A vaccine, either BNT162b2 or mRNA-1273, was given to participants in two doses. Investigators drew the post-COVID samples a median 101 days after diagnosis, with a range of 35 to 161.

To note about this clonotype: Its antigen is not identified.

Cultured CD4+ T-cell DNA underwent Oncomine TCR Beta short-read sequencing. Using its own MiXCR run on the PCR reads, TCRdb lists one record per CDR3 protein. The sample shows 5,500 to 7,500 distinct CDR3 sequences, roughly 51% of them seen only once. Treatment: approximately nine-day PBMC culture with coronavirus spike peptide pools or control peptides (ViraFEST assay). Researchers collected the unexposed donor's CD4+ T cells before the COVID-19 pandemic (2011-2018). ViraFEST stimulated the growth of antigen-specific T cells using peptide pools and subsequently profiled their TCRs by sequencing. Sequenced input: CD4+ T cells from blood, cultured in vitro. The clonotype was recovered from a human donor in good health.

CDR3 DNA sequence: TGTGCCAGCAGCTTTGATGACACCGGGGAGCTGTTTTTT. Protein sequence: CASSFDDTGELFF. The V and J genes are TRBV7-9 and TRBJ2-2; D is uncertain. The V gene lost 3 bases and the J gene lost 3 bases, with 5 bases spanning the gap. Looked up from germline, CDR1 is SEHNR and CDR2 is FQNEAQ (reference sequence). The CDR3 contains 13 residues.